The 10 T cell receptor beta chains below were found in one sample sequenced in a study of human T cells and chemical hapten exposure. One entry per CDR3 protein, called by TCRdb with MiXCR from the RACE reads. The repertoire holds 35,000 to 50,000 distinct CDR3 sequences, with about 11% as singletons. The sample's time point: pre-sensitization, week 0. The treatment is: therapeutic diphenylcyclopropenone sensitization with weekly scalp DPC. The sample in question was whole blood, obtained in connection with sensitization to the hapten diphenylcyclopropenone (DPC). All receptors derive from a man between 25 and 39 years old with alopecia areata. Some clones in this sample may be carry-over from other donors' samples.

The chain joins TRBV29-1 to TRBJ2-7; TRBD1 aligns across 7 bases. Germline CDR1 is SQVTM and CDR2 is ANQGSEA. Unmatched junction bases numbered 6, after V lost 7 bases and J lost 3 bases. The CDR3 is 12 amino acids. The CDR3 nucleotides are TGCAGCGCAGGGGACAGCCGCTACGAGCAGTACTTC. Translated: CSAGDSRYEQYF.

This clonotype ranks as medium-sized. The junction does not match germline at one end; this may be a read error. The chain is built from TRBV29-1 and TRBJ1-6; 7 nucleotides agree with TRBD1. The CDR3 covers 13 residues. The germline gives CDR1 SQVTM, CDR2 ANQGSEA. The CDR3 spells CSVQDREGSPLHF. Written as DNA, the CDR3 is TGCAGCGTTCAAGACAGGGAGGGTTCACCCCTCCACTTT.

The chain joins TRBV2 to TRBJ1-5; D remains ambiguous. V was clipped by 6 bases and J by 9 bases, with 15 bases between them. The CDR3 length is 13 residues. Germline CDR1 SNHLY, CDR2 FYNNEI. CDR3 in amino acids: CASRSGTGAPQHF. CDR3 sequence (DNA): TGTGCCAGCAGGAGCGGCACTGGCGCGCCCCAGCATTTT. Variable domain in full (rest from reference TRBV2 and TRBJ1-5): EPEVTQTPSHQVTQMGQEVILRCVPISNHLYFYWYRQILGQKVEFLVSFYNNEISEKSEIFDDQFSVERPDGSNFTLKIRSTKLEDSAMYFCASRSGTGAPQHFGDGTRLSIL.

This clonotype was seen many times. V usage is TRBV25-1 and J usage is TRBJ1-4; 10 positions match TRBD1. The junction had 10 bases not matched to a gene; V was cut back by 2 bases and J by 7 bases. This CDR3 spans 17 amino acids. Germline V lookup: CDR1 MGHDK, CDR2 SYGVNS. CDR3 nucleotides: TGTGCCAGCAGTGAACCTGTTGGCGGGACAGGGGTTGAAAAACTGTTTTTT. It codes for CASSEPVGGTGVEKLFF. The full variable domain, rest sourced from reference TRBV25-1 and TRBJ1-4, is EADIYQTPRYLVIGTGKKITLECSQTMGHDKMYWYQQDPGMELHLIHYSYGVNSTEKGDLSSESTVSRIRTEHFPLTLESARPSHTSQYLCASSEPVGGTGVEKLFFGSGTQLSVL.

At least ten counts were recorded for this clonotype. The chain uses TRBV5-1 and TRBJ2-7; tentative D call: TRBD1 (6 bases). In germline, CDR1 is SGHRS, CDR2 YFSETQ. The germline V and J ends were trimmed by 3 bases and 2 bases, with 12 bases remaining between them. The CDR3 loop spans 14 amino acids. CDR3 coding DNA: TGCGCCAGCAGCTCCCGGGACACTCCCTACGAGCAGTACTTC. Its translation: CASSSRDTPYEQYF.

This clonotype has a count of ten or more. The chain employs TRBV10-3 and TRBJ2-6; TRBD1 matches at 8 bases. The V gene end was trimmed by 0 bases and the J gene end by 2 bases; junction bases not matched to a gene: 6. This CDR3 is built from 18 residues. Per germline, CDR1 ENHRY and CDR2 SYGVKD. The CDR3 nucleotides are TGTGCCATCAGTGAGTCCTGGACAGGGAGACCTGGGGCCAACGTCCTGACTTTC. Its protein is CAISESWTGRPGANVLTF.

The rearrangement joins TRBV3-1 to TRBJ2-2, with 7 bases lining up with TRBD2. J was trimmed by 5 bases and V by 4 bases; bases with no gene match: 7. This CDR3 is 15 amino acids long. The germline V gene has CDR1 LGHDT and CDR2 YNNKEL (reference sequence). CDR3 amino acids: CASSPRAGPTGELFF. The DNA for the CDR3 is TGTGCCAGCAGCCCGCGAGCGGGACCGACCGGGGAGCTGTTTTTT. The complete variable domain, with remaining parts taken from reference TRBV3-1 and TRBJ2-2, reads DTAVSQTPKYLVTQMGNDKSIKCEQNLGHDTMYWYKQDSKKFLKIMFSYNNKELIINETVPNRFSPKSPDKAHLNLHINSLELGDSAVYFCASSPRAGPTGELFFGEGSRLTVL.

Many counts were recorded for this clonotype. This chain uses TRBV20-1 with TRBJ2-1, with 9 positions matching TRBD2. This CDR3 has 15 amino acids. Germline V CDR1 and CDR2: DFQATT, SNEGSKA (reference sequence). With V trimmed by 3 bases and J by 7 bases, 10 bases remained unmatched. The CDR3 is CSARIEGLAINEQFF. The CDR3 nucleotides are TGCAGTGCTAGGATAGAGGGACTAGCTATAAATGAGCAGTTCTTC.

This clonotype was found many times. V is TRBV19 and J is TRBJ2-5; 8 bases map to TRBD1. The germline gives CDR1 LNHDA, CDR2 SQIVND (reference sequence). The V gene end was trimmed by 1 base and the J gene end by 5 bases; junction bases not matched to a gene: 6. CDR3 length equals 15 residues. The CDR3 region is CASSIGTGLGETQYF. The DNA for the CDR3 is TGTGCCAGTAGTATAGGGACAGGGCTTGGGGAGACCCAGTACTTC.

V gene TRBV3-1 combines with J gene TRBJ2-2; D gene ambiguous. This CDR3 region has 13 residues. V dropped 2 bases and J dropped 4 bases, with 5 bases sitting between them. CDR1 LGHDT and CDR2 YNNKEL come from the germline V gene (reference sequence). The CDR3 DNA sequence: TGTGCCAGCAGCCAATCAGTCACCGGGGAGCTGTTTTTT. It is translated as CASSQSVTGELFF.